The clone carrying this T cell receptor beta chain was recorded at least ten times. The data were taken from a study of neurological immune-mediated disorders. V was clipped by 2 bases and J by 7 bases, with 12 bases between them. Germline V gene sequence: CDR1 MNHEY, CDR2 SVGEGT. The CDR3 consists of 13 residues. 5'RACE with 10-nucleotide random UMIs generated the cDNA. TCRdb re-called the 5' RACE reads with MiXCR, one entry per CDR3 protein. The table lists approximately 50,000 distinct CDR3 sequences, around 3.5% of them singletons. This TCR was recovered from a man aged 35 to 55 with multiple sclerosis. The sequencing sample was made of PBMCs. The J gene is TRBJ2-7, the V gene TRBV6-2 or TRBV6-3; tentatively, D is TRBD1 (6 bases). CDR3 sequence reads: CASSYGQPTEQYF. CDR3 coding DNA: TGTGCCAGCAGTTACGGACAGCCTACAGAGCAGTACTTC.